The 30 T cell receptor beta chains given below trace back to one sample, sequenced in a study of tumor-infiltrating lymphocytes in primary liver carcinoma. Unsorted bulk tissue of roughly 20-31 mg yielded co-extracted RNA and DNA. Reverse transcription of around 0.45 ug total RNA with a constant-region primer produced TCR beta cDNA. Libraries covering TCR beta were generated through three nested multiplex PCR rounds (using a slightly modified ARM-PCR). It was with TRBV1-TRBV30 forward primers and a C-beta reverse primer that the first two PCR rounds were run, at roughly 10 cycles each. TCRdb called the multiplex PCR reads again in MiXCR, with one record for every CDR3 protein. The data contain about 110,000 distinct CDR3 sequences, roughly four fifths of them seen just once; the ten biggest clones take up 15% to 25%. The sequenced sample was liver tumor tissue from sampling region 3. Subset indicated: tumor region T3, left-lateral pole. All receptors come from a man between 40 and 49 years old with primary liver carcinoma and hepatitis B virus infection.

Details on this clonotype: One end of the junction fails to match germline, which may point to a read error. The chain has TRBV18 and TRBJ2-1; D gene unclear. CDR3 size: 11 residues. The V gene's germline CDR1 is KGHSH and CDR2 LQKENI. CDR3 protein: CASSAVDEQLF. The CDR3 DNA sequence: TGTGCCAGCTCGGCCGTGGATGAGCAGTTATTC.

About this clonotype itself: Germline is not matched at one junction end, which may reflect a read error. V usage is TRBV29-1 and J usage is TRBJ1-2; unclear D gene. Germline CDR1 and CDR2: SQVTM and ANQGSEA. The CDR3 length is 13 residues. CDR3 protein: CSVELARFYDYTF. In DNA, the CDR3 is TGCAGCGTTGAATTAGCCAGGTTCTATGACTACACCTTC.

Concerning this clonotype itself: This may arise from a read error, as a much more abundant clone is one base away. This sequence joins TRBV5-1 and TRBJ2-1; D not certain. The CDR3 is made up of 15 amino acids. Germline CDR1 and CDR2: SGHRS and YFSETQ. This chain's CDR3 is CPSSLIESGYNEQFF. Written as DNA, the CDR3 is TGCCCCAGCAGCTTGATTGAAAGTGGCTACAATGAGCAGTTCTTC.

The chain recombines TRBV6-2 or TRBV6-3 with TRBJ2-7, with 7 bases that match TRBD2. Per germline, CDR1 MNHEY and CDR2 SVGEGT. This CDR3 spans 13 amino acids. DNA of the CDR3: TGTGCCAGCAGCTCAGGGAGGGACTACGAGCAGTATGTC. The encoded protein is CASSSGRDYEQYV.

Details on this clonotype: Germline and junction disagree at one end, which may indicate a read error. The gene calls are TRBV6-5 and TRBJ1-1; tentative D call: TRBD1 (6 bases). CDR1 MNHEY and CDR2 SVGAGI come from the germline V gene. CDR3 length equals 15 residues. The DNA for the CDR3 is TGTGTCAGCAGTTACTCGAATGGGGGCGGAGCTGTAGCTTTCTTT. It yields the protein CVSSYSNGGGAVAFF.

V and J are TRBV29-1 and TRBJ2-5; 9 nucleotides agree with TRBD2. The germline V gene encodes CDR1 SQVTM and CDR2 ANQGSEA. V was pared by 1 base and J by 6 bases, with 9 bases of the junction left unmatched. The CDR3 is 15 residues long. The DNA for the CDR3 is TGCAGCGTTGAAGTTGCGGGAGGGTCTGGTAAGACCCAGTACTTC. It encodes CSVEVAGGSGKTQYF.

This clonotype was picked up one time. Its ends do not fully match the called genes, so a read error is possible. CDR3 nucleotides: TGTGCCAGCACCAGGGACAGTTCTGGATGGGTGACCAAAAACATTCAGTATTTC. It encodes CASTRDSSGWVTKNIQYF. The chain joins TRBV12-3 or TRBV12-4 to TRBJ2-4, with 7 bases lining up with TRBD1. The CDR3 extends over 18 amino acids.

The chain combines TRBV10-3 with TRBJ1-5; D not resolved. Germline V gene data show CDR1 as ENHRY and CDR2 as SYGVKD. Trimming cost V 1 base and J 5 bases, with 9 bases left between them. The CDR3 length is 14 residues. The CDR3 region is CAISEYEGDQPQHF. Written as DNA, the CDR3 is TGTGCCATCAGTGAGTATGAGGGCGATCAGCCCCAGCATTTT.

For this clonotype: Lacking the conserved final phenylalanine or tryptophan, this CDR3 likely reflects a read error. This sequence joins TRBV4-3 and TRBJ1-6, with TRBD1 as a possible D gene (6 bases). Germline V gene lookup returns CDR1 LGHNA and CDR2 YSLEER. The CDR3 runs to 16 residues. CDR3 sequence: CASSSWGRGRNSPLHY. CDR3 DNA sequence: TGTGCCAGCAGCTCCTGGGGCAGGGGAAGGAATTCACCCCTCCACTAT.

Notes on this clonotype: Germline is not matched at one junction end, which may reflect a read error. V gene TRBV6-1 combines with J gene TRBJ2-1, with D unresolved. Germline V CDR1 and CDR2: MNHNS, SASEGT. The CDR3 loop spans 15 amino acids. CDR3 DNA: TGTGCCAGCAACCGAGGCGGTATCTCCCACAATGAGCAGTTCTTC. Its translation is CASNRGGISHNEQFF.

About this clonotype itself: At one end the junction does not follow the germline gene, possibly because of a read error. The chain recombines TRBV5-6 with TRBJ2-2; 8 bases line up with TRBD2. The length of the CDR3 is 16 residues. Germline V lookup: CDR1 SGHDT, CDR2 YYEEEE. The chain's CDR3 is CASRRRLAMKTGEMFF. The DNA for the CDR3 is TGTGCCAGCAGACGTAGACTAGCGATGAAGACCGGGGAGATGTTTTTT.

This clonotype was recorded only once. This chain links TRBV11-2 with TRBJ2-5, with a tentative D call TRBD1 (6 bases). V lost 7 bases and J lost 5, with 29 bases in between. This CDR3 has 18 residues. CDR1 and CDR2 from the germline V gene are SGHAT and FQNNGV. The CDR3: CASNRNSIQGTGRETQYF. CDR3 nucleotides: TGTGCCAGCAACCGTAACTCAATACAGGGTACTGGGCGGGAGACCCAGTACTTC. The full variable domain, in which reference TRBV11-2 and TRBJ2-5 provide the parts outside the CDR3, is EAGVAQSPRYKIIEKRQSVAFWCNPISGHATLYWYQQILGQGPKLLIQFQNNGVVDDSQLPKDRFSAERLKGVDSTLKIQPAKLEDSAVYLCASNRNSIQGTGRETQYFGPGTRLLVL.

As regards this clonotype: One end of the junction does not line up with germline, which may come from a read error. The chain has TRBV6-1 and TRBJ1-2; 7 nucleotides line up with TRBD1. The CDR3 is 13 residues long. The germline gives CDR1 MNHNS, CDR2 SASEGT. The CDR3 reads CAGSTGQSYGYTF. The DNA of the CDR3 is TGTGCCGGCAGTACGGGACAGTCATATGGATACACCTTC.

Points on this clonotype: At one end the junction does not follow the germline gene, possibly because of a read error. V and J are TRBV6-6 and TRBJ2-7, with 11 positions matching TRBD2. The CDR3 covers 20 residues. Germline CDR1 is MNHNY and CDR2 is SVGAGI (reference sequence). The chain's CDR3 is CASSPILAGVGFRSSYGQYF. The CDR3 DNA reads TGTGCCAGCAGCCCCATACTAGCGGGAGTCGGATTTCGCTCATCGTACGGGCAGTACTTC.

A remark on this clonotype: The junction differs from germline at one of its ends, possibly a read error. V is TRBV5-4 and J is TRBJ1-1; possible D gene TRBD1, 5 bases. The CDR3 extends over 17 amino acids. Germline V gene sequence: CDR1 SGHNT, CDR2 YYREEE (reference sequence). CDR3 nucleotides: TGTGCCAGCAGCTGCGGAGTGTCGGGACGCCTGAACATTGAAGCTTTCTTT. Translating it yields CASSCGVSGRLNIEAFF.

With regard to this clonotype: This may be a read error: a much more frequent sequence differs by one nucleotide. This chain joins TRBV20-1 and TRBJ2-7; 7 bases fit TRBD2. Germline loops: CDR1 DFQATT, CDR2 SNEGSKA (reference sequence). CDR3 length: 13 residues. The CDR3 sequence: CSTRDPGRDEQYF. Written as DNA, the CDR3 is TGCAGTACTAGAGATCCGGGGAGGGACGAGCAGTACTTC.

Details on this clonotype: The junction differs from germline at one of its ends, possibly a read error. V and J are TRBV5-1 and TRBJ2-5; 11 bases map to TRBD2. The germline gives CDR1 SGHRS, CDR2 YFSETQ. The CDR3 covers 17 residues. CDR3: CAISLERLAGGPETQYF. DNA of the CDR3: TGCGCCATCAGCTTGGAGCGCCTAGCGGGAGGCCCCGAGACCCAGTACTTC. Together with reference TRBV5-1 and TRBJ2-5, the CDR3 gives the full variable domain: KAGVTQTPRYLIKTRGQQVTLSCSPISGHRSVSWYQQTPGQGLQFLFEYFSETQRNKGNFPGRFSGRQFSNSRSEMNVSTLELGDSALYLCAISLERLAGGPETQYFGPGTRLLVL.

The sample holds one count of this clonotype. A read error may produce the germline difference seen at one junction end. The chain couples TRBV6-1 to TRBJ1-2; the D is unclear. Per germline, CDR1 MNHNS and CDR2 SASEGT. The CDR3 covers 14 residues. CDR3 sequence: CASTTVPRNYGYVF. DNA for the CDR3: TGTGCCAGCACCACGGTCCCTAGGAACTATGGCTACGTCTTC.

For this clonotype: The CDR3 ends on some other residue instead of the conserved phenylalanine or tryptophan, so this is likely a read error. V gene TRBV4-2 combines with J gene TRBJ2-2; D is unclear. Between the trimmed V and J ends, which lost 4 bases and 4 bases, there was a span of 10 bases. This CDR3 spans 14 amino acids. Germline V gene data show CDR1 as LGHNA and CDR2 as YNFKEQ. DNA for the CDR3: TGTGCCAGCAGCCCGGAACGTTCCACCGGGGAGCTGTTTCTC. This encodes CASSPERSTGELFL.

Comments on this clonotype: Because the CDR3 is missing its conserved closing phenylalanine or tryptophan, this is likely a read error. V is TRBV29-1 and J is TRBJ1-5, with D tentatively TRBD1 (5 bases). Looked up from germline, CDR1 is SQVTM and CDR2 is ANQGSEA. CDR3 size: 14 residues. The CDR3 is CSVTEGQTGRPQHL. The CDR3 DNA reads TGTAGCGTCACCGAAGGACAAACCGGTCGGCCCCAGCATTTA.

This clonotype has ten or more counts. The rearrangement uses TRBV6-2 or TRBV6-3 and TRBJ1-5; possibly TRBD1 for D (5 bases). The germline V and J ends were trimmed by 2 bases and 5 bases, with 7 bases remaining between them. The V gene's germline CDR1 is MNHEY and CDR2 SVGEGT. CDR3 size: 13 residues. For the CDR3, the DNA is TGTGCCAGCAGTTACGACAGCTATCAGCCCCAGCATTTT. Translation gives CASSYDSYQPQHF.

Remarks on this clonotype: This sequence may be a read error, since a much larger clone differs from it by one base. This chain links TRBV21-1 with TRBJ1-3. TRBV21-1 is given as a pseudogene. This CDR3 spans 10 amino acids. Written as DNA, the CDR3 is TGTGCCAGCATGGGAAACACCATATATTTT. This encodes CASMGNTIYF.

This clonotype was found once. This chain links TRBV2 with TRBJ2-6, with D possibly TRBD2 on 6 matching bases. Germline loops: CDR1 SNHLY, CDR2 FYNNEI. This CDR3 is built from 19 residues. V was pared by 1 base and J by 0 bases, with 16 bases between. The CDR3 is CASSEGHSGPYSGANVLTF. CDR3 sequence (DNA): TGTGCCAGCAGTGAAGGGCATAGCGGTCCCTACTCTGGGGCCAACGTCCTGACTTTC. The full variable domain, its missing parts supplied by reference TRBV2 and TRBJ2-6, is EPEVTQTPSHQVTQMGQEVILRCVPISNHLYFYWYRQILGQKVEFLVSFYNNEISEKSEIFDDQFSVERPDGSNFTLKIRSTKLEDSAMYFCASSEGHSGPYSGANVLTFGAGSRLTVL.

As for this clonotype: One end of the junction does not line up with germline, which may come from a read error. This chain uses TRBV11-3 with TRBJ2-1; D perhaps matches TRBD2 (5 bases). CDR3 length equals 14 residues. Germline CDR1 is SGHNT and CDR2 is YENEEA. As DNA, the CDR3 is TGTGTCAGCAGCTTGACTACTATTATTGATGAGCAGTTCTTC. Protein: CVSSLTTIIDEQFF.

With regard to this clonotype: The final CDR3 position lacks the conserved phenylalanine or tryptophan, pointing to a likely read error. V is TRBV4-3 and J is TRBJ2-1; perhaps TRBD2 as D (6 bases). Trimming cost V 2 bases and J 8 bases, with 16 bases left between them. The germline V gene has CDR1 LGHNA and CDR2 YSLEER. CDR3 size: 15 residues. The CDR3 nucleotides read TGCGCCAGCAGCCAAACACGGGAGTCGTACTATGAGCAGTTCGTC. Amino acids: CASSQTRESYYEQFV.

This clonotype was observed a few times. This rearrangement joins TRBV11-2 to TRBJ1-4; tentatively, D is TRBD1 (6 bases). V lost 5 bases to trimming and J lost 5 bases, with 18 bases between them. Germline V lookup: CDR1 SGHAT, CDR2 FQNNGV. This CDR3 contains 16 residues. The CDR3 DNA follows: TGTGCCAGCAGCCCCCCCGGCTCGGGGGCAAATGAAAAACTGTTTTTT. Its protein is CASSPPGSGANEKLFF.

In its sample, this clonotype was seen many times. The rearrangement links TRBV28 to TRBJ2-7, with 7 bases aligning to TRBD2. This CDR3 is built from 15 residues. Germline loops: CDR1 MDHEN, CDR2 SYDVKM. With 8 bases clipped from V and 7 bases from J, the junction kept 17 bases outside the gene matches. Written as DNA, the CDR3 is TGTGCCAGCGGACTCCCTCCGGCGGGAGAAGGGGAGCAGTACTTC. This encodes CASGLPPAGEGEQYF. The full variable domain, completed using reference TRBV28 and TRBJ2-7, is DVKVTQSSRYLVKRTGEKVFLECVQDMDHENMFWYRQDPGLGLRLIYFSYDVKMKEKGDIPEGYSVSREKKERFSLILESASTNQTSMYLCASGLPPAGEGEQYFGPGTRLTVT.

This clonotype was counted a single time. Compared with germline, one end of the junction differs, possibly owing to a read error. The chain joins TRBV4-2 to TRBJ1-2, with D uncertain. The germline gives CDR1 LGHNA, CDR2 YNFKEQ. The CDR3 loop spans 16 amino acids. CDR3 nucleotide sequence: TGTACCAGGAGCCGCCCCGCTTGGGAGGGTACCTATGGTTACACCTTC. Protein: CTRSRPAWEGTYGYTF.

In regard to this clonotype: At one boundary the junction diverges from the germline segment, which might be a read error. The V gene is TRBV6-5, the J gene TRBJ1-1, with D unresolved. The V gene's germline CDR1 is MNHEY and CDR2 SVGAGI. The length of the CDR3 is 13 residues. DNA of the CDR3: TGTGCCAGCAGTTACATGGGAGGCCTTGAAGCTCTCTTT. Its protein product is CASSYMGGLEALF.

This clonotype was detected only a few times. The germline gene is not matched at one end of the junction; a read error may be the cause. CDR3: CASTQDTGLNEKLIF. CDR3 sequence (DNA): TGCGCCAGCACCCAAGACACGGGATTAAATGAAAAACTGATTTTT. V is TRBV4-1 and J is TRBJ1-4, with D hard to call. The CDR3 is 15 amino acids. Per the germline V gene, CDR1 is MGHRA and CDR2 is YSYEKL.